These 20 T cell receptor beta chains came from one sample sequenced in a study of T cell responses to AZD1222 COVID-19 vaccine. TCRdb's copy holds only in-frame clones and misses some; the assay was immunoSEQ multiplex PCR. The sample consists of about 130,000 clones, around 90% of them appearing once. This specimen consisted of peripheral blood, obtained 28 days after the second AZD1222 dose. Every receptor here comes from an adult who received the AZD1222 COVID-19 vaccine.

The chain joins TRBV10-3 to TRBJ2-5, with 11 bases that match TRBD1. V shed 4 bases and J 2 bases; nucleotides not matched to a gene: 3. The CDR3 is made up of 15 amino acids. Germline V CDR1 and CDR2: ENHRY, SYGVKD. For the CDR3, the DNA is TGTGCCATCAGTGCGGACAGGGGGCAACAAGAGACCCAGTACTTC. Translating it yields CAISADRGQQETQYF.

This clone was observed once. The chain links TRBV7-6 to TRBJ1-6; D might be TRBD1 (5 bases). The CDR3 has 14 residues. In germline, CDR1 is SGHVS, CDR2 FNYEAQ. Between the trimmed V and J ends, which lost 1 base and 10 bases, there was a span of 11 bases. The CDR3 coding sequence is TGTGCCAGCAGCTTAGAACAGGTCTCCTCACCCCTCCACTTT. This sequence encodes CASSLEQVSSPLHF.

This clone has just one count. The chain uses TRBV7-3 and TRBJ1-1; a weak D match, TRBD1 (6 bases). Germline CDR1 SGHTA, CDR2 FQGTGA. This CDR3 is built from 17 residues. Trimming took off 5 bases at V and 4 bases at J, with 23 bases between the two ends. The CDR3: CASSPGRDITRGTEAFF. CDR3 bases: TGTGCCAGCAGCCCTGGCCGGGACATCACCCGGGGCACTGAAGCTTTCTTT.

This clone was seen once. J is TRBJ1-5 and V is TRBV30; D not resolved. The CDR3 is made up of 14 amino acids. Germline V lookup: CDR1 GTSNPN, CDR2 SVGIG (reference sequence). V gave up 0 bases and J gave up 0 bases, with 6 bases separating them. The CDR3: CAWSVGYSNQPQHF. CDR3 in DNA: TGTGCCTGGAGTGTCGGCTATAGCAATCAGCCCCAGCATTTT.

For the CDR3, the DNA is TGTGCCAGCAGCTTGGGTACGGGTTCCTACGAGCAGTACTTC. Translated, it gives CASSLGTGSYEQYF. The J gene is TRBJ2-7, the V gene TRBV7-9; D unclear. V was clipped by 3 bases and J by 1 base, with 10 bases between them. The CDR3 runs to 14 residues. CDR1 is SEHNR and CDR2 is FQNEAQ in the germline V gene (reference sequence).

The chain uses TRBV24-1 and TRBJ2-2; D gene ambiguous. V lost 4 bases and J 0 bases, leaving 5 bases between the germline ends. The CDR3 contains 14 residues. CDR1 and CDR2 from the germline V gene are KGHDR and SFDVKD. The CDR3 here is CATSEQTNTGELFF. CDR3 DNA sequence: TGTGCCACCAGTGAGCAGACGAACACCGGGGAGCTGTTTTTT.

The genes are TRBV28 and TRBJ2-4; no firm D call. Germline V gene data show CDR1 as MDHEN and CDR2 as SYDVKM. This CDR3 is 13 amino acids long. Trimming cost V 4 bases and J 2 bases, with 6 bases left between them. The CDR3 nucleotides are TGTGCCAGCAGTTCCGGACCCAAAAACATTCAGTACTTC. It encodes CASSSGPKNIQYF. Full variable domain (rest looked up from reference TRBV28 and TRBJ2-4): DVKVTQSSRYLVKRTGEKVFLECVQDMDHENMFWYRQDPGLGLRLIYFSYDVKMKEKGDIPEGYSVSREKKERFSLILESASTNQTSMYLCASSSGPKNIQYFGAGTRLSVL.

V gene TRBV12-5 combines with J gene TRBJ2-1; D remains unclear. Trimming pared 1 base from V and 7 bases from J, leaving 8 bases between. Germline CDR1 LGHNT, CDR2 FRNRAP. This CDR3 is 13 amino acids long. CDR3 protein: CASGLGLVNEQFF. CDR3 DNA sequence: TGTGCTAGTGGTTTGGGACTTGTGAATGAGCAGTTCTTC.

The chain recombines TRBV7-7 with TRBJ2-5; a weak D match, TRBD2 (5 bases). The CDR3 runs to 15 residues. The germline CDR1 and CDR2 sequences are SSHAT and FNYEAQ (reference sequence). V gave up 6 bases and J gave up 2 bases, with 16 bases separating them. The DNA of the CDR3 is TGTGCCAGCAGGCTGGGTGGCGGGCCTCAAGAGACCCAGTACTTC. Encoded protein: CASRLGGGPQETQYF.

The rearrangement joins TRBV11-3 to TRBJ2-2; no clear D gene. The CDR3 loop spans 14 amino acids. The ends were cut back, 6 bases at V and 5 bases at J, with 13 bases in the middle. Germline CDR1 reads SGHNT; CDR2 reads YENEEA. CDR3 sequence reads: CASSGYSETGELFF. In nucleotides, the CDR3 is TGTGCCAGCAGTGGTTACAGCGAAACCGGGGAGCTGTTTTTT.

J is TRBJ2-3 and V is TRBV19; 13 bases fit TRBD2. Germline CDR1 and CDR2: LNHDA and SQIVND (reference sequence). The CDR3 contains 18 residues. Losses at the gene ends were 6 bases for V and 3 bases for J; bases not matched to a gene: 12. The DNA of the CDR3 is TGTGCCAGTAGCCCTGCCGGAAGACTAGCGGGAGGTACAGATACGCAGTATTTT. Translation gives CASSPAGRLAGGTDTQYF.

The chain combines TRBV2 with TRBJ2-1, with 10 bases fitting TRBD2. Germline V gene sequence: CDR1 SNHLY, CDR2 FYNNEI. The V gene end was trimmed by 11 bases and the J gene end by 5 bases; junction bases not matched to a gene: 9. The CDR3 totals 14 residues. The CDR3 DNA sequence: TGTGCCGAAGAGGCTAGCGGGGGAAACAATGAGCAGTTCTTC. Its protein product is CAEEASGGNNEQFF.

J is TRBJ2-1 and V is TRBV6-2 or TRBV6-3; 10 positions match TRBD2. This CDR3 contains 17 residues. Germline lookup yields CDR1 MNHEY and CDR2 SVGEGT. V lost 4 bases, J lost 0 bases, and 6 bases stayed unmatched. CDR3 loop: CASSSPSGRGSYNEQFF. Written as DNA, the CDR3 is TGTGCCAGCAGTTCCCCAAGCGGGAGGGGCTCCTACAATGAGCAGTTCTTC.

This clone occurred once. The rearrangement uses TRBV27 and TRBJ2-3; possibly TRBD2 for D (7 bases). The V end was cut by 1 base, the J end by 4 bases, with 18 bases between. The length of the CDR3 is 17 residues. Per the germline V gene, CDR1 is MNHEY and CDR2 is SMNVEV (reference sequence). CDR3 DNA: TGTGCCAGCAGTTTATTTCCAGGGGAGGGTGGAGCAGATACGCAGTATTTT. It codes for CASSLFPGEGGADTQYF.

The V gene is TRBV4-2, the J gene TRBJ1-2; D possibly corresponds to TRBD1 (5 bases). The germline CDR1 and CDR2 sequences are LGHNA and YNFKEQ. V was pared by 4 bases and J by 4 bases, with 16 bases between. The CDR3 is made up of 15 amino acids. CDR3 residues: CASSLGGMGVYGYTF. DNA of the CDR3: TGTGCCAGCAGCCTAGGTGGGATGGGGGTCTATGGCTACACCTTC.

The J gene is TRBJ2-5, the V gene TRBV9; D is uncertain. The germline V gene encodes CDR1 SGDLS and CDR2 YYNGEE. The CDR3 loop spans 13 amino acids. V lost 0 bases to trimming and J lost 5 bases, with 8 bases between them. In nucleotides, the CDR3 is TGTGCCAGCAGCGTAGGATTTGGGGAGACCCAGTACTTC. This gives the protein CASSVGFGETQYF.

This clone was recorded a few times. The rearrangement links TRBV11-2 to TRBJ2-2, with TRBD2 matching over 8 bases. Germline-derived CDR1 and CDR2 are SGHAT and FQNNGV. This CDR3 comprises 15 residues. The V gene end was trimmed by 2 bases and the J gene end by 1 base; junction bases not matched to a gene: 0. CDR3 residues: CASSLSGGNTGELFF. The CDR3 nucleotides read TGTGCCAGCAGCTTAAGCGGGGGGAACACCGGGGAGCTGTTTTTT.

This CDR3 is CASRLRDTQYF. As DNA, the CDR3 is TGTGCCAGCAGATTAAGAGATACGCAGTATTTT. The chain is built from TRBV7-8 and TRBJ2-3; no reliable D call. The ends were cut back, 6 bases at V and 5 bases at J, with 6 bases in the middle. This CDR3 region has 11 residues. CDR1 and CDR2 (germline): SGHVS, FQNEAQ.

Points on this clone: Other DNA variants within this sample encode the same CDR3. The V and J genes are TRBV18 and TRBJ2-5; D possibly corresponds to TRBD2 (6 bases). Germline V gives CDR1 KGHSH, CDR2 LQKENI. The CDR3 has 13 amino acids. V was shortened by 3 bases and J by 2 bases, with 7 bases between the two germline ends. The CDR3 sequence: CASSPGLQETQYF. DNA for the CDR3: TGTGCCAGCTCACCCGGACTACAAGAGACCCAGTACTTC.

The chain uses TRBV6-1 and TRBJ1-4; D gene ambiguous. This CDR3 has 14 amino acids. CDR1 and CDR2 from the germline V gene are MNHNS and SASEGT. Trimming removed 1 base at V and 7 bases at J, with 10 bases between. CDR3 loop: CASSEGGRSEKLFF. DNA of the CDR3: TGTGCCAGCAGTGAAGGGGGAAGAAGTGAAAAACTGTTTTTT.